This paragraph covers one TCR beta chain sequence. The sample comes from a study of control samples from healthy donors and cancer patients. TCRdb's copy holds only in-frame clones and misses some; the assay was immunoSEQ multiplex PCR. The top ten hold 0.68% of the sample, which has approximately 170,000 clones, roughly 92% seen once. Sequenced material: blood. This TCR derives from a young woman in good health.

Here the CDR3 DNA reads TGTGCCACCAGTGACCCCGGGGACAGCGGACAGTTCTTC. It encodes CATSDPGDSGQFF. The chain employs TRBV24-1 and TRBJ2-1; TRBD1 agrees at 7 bases. This CDR3 contains 13 residues. Germline V gives CDR1 KGHDR, CDR2 SFDVKD. V lost 4 bases to trimming and J lost 13 bases; unmatched junction nucleotides: 9.